This T cell receptor (beta chain) was found in a study of blood T cells in healthy people across ages. In this sample, this clonotype turned up many times. PCR was performed a second time for roughly 6 to 12 cycles using a sample-barcoded 5' primer and a J-beta primer mix. One entry per CDR3 protein, called by TCRdb with MiXCR from the 5' RACE reads. The repertoire has 1.2 million to 1.5 million distinct CDR3 sequences, approximately 38% of them found once; the top ten carry 7.9%. J was trimmed by 7 bases and V by 2 bases; bases with no gene match: 3. The CDR3 consists of 15 residues. Germline CDR1 reads MNHEY; CDR2 reads SVGAGI.

What was sequenced was blood. This chain uses TRBV6-5 with TRBJ2-1; 12 positions match TRBD2. This TCR was recovered from a woman under 30 in good health. The CDR3 DNA follows: TGTGCCAGCAGTTACCCTGGACTAGCGGGAAATGAGCAGTTCTTC. Protein: CASSYPGLAGNEQFF.